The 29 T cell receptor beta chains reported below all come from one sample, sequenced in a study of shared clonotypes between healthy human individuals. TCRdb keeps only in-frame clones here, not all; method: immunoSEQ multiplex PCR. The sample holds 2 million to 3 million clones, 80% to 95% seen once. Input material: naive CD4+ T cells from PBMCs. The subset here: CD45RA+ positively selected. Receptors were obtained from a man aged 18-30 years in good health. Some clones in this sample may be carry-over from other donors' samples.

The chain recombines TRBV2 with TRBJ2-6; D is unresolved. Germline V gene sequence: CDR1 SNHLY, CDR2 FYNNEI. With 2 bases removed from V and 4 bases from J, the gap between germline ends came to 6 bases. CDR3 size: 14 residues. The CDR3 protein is CASSETSGANVLTF. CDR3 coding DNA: TGTGCCAGCAGTGAAACCTCCGGGGCCAACGTCCTGACTTTC.

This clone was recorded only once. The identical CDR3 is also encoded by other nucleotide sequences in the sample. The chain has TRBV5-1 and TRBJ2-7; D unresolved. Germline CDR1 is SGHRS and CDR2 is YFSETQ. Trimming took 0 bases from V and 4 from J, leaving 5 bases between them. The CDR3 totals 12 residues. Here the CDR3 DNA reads TGCGCCAGCAGCTTGGAGTCGTACGAGCAGTACTTC. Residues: CASSLESYEQYF.

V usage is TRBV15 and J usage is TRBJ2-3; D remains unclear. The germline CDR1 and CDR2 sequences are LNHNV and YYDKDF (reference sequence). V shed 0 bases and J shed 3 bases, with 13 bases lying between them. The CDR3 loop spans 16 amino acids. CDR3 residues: CATSRDGHSRTDTQYF. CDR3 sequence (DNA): TGTGCCACCAGCAGAGATGGGCACTCTAGGACAGATACGCAGTATTTT.

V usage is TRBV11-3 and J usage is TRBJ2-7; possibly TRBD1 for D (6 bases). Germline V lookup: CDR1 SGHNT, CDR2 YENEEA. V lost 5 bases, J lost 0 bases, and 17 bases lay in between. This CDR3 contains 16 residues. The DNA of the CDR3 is TGTGCCAGCAGCCAAAAGGACAGTAAAAGCTCCTACGAGCAGTACTTC. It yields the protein CASSQKDSKSSYEQYF.

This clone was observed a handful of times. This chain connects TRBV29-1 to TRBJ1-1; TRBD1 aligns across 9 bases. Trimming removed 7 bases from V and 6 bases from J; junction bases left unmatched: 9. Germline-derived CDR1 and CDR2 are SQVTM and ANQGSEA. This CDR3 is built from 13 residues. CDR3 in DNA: TGCAGCGCTGGACAGGGGATTCCACCTGAAGCTTTCTTT. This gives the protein CSAGQGIPPEAFF.

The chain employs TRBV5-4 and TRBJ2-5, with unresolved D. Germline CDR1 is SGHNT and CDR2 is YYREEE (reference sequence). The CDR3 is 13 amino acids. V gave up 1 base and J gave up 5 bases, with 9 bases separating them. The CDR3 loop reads CASSLTDVETQYF. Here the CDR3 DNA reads TGTGCCAGCAGCTTGACTGATGTTGAGACCCAGTACTTC.

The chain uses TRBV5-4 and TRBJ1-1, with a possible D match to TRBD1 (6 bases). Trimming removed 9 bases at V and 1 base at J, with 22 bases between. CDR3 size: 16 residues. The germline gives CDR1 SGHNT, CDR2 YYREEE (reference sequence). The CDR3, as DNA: TGTGCCACCACAGTTCCGACCAGGGGCAGGAACACTGAAGCTTTCTTT. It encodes CATTVPTRGRNTEAFF.

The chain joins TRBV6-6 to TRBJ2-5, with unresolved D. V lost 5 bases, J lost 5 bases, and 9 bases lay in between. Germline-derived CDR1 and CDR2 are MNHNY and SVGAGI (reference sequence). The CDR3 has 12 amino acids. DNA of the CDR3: TGTGCCAGCAGTCGGGCGAGGGAGACCCAGTACTTC. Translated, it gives CASSRARETQYF.

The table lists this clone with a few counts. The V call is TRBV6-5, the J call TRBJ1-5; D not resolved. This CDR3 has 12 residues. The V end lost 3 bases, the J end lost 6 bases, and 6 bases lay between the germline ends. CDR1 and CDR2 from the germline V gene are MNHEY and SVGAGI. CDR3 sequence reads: CASSYVGQPQHF. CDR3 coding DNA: TGTGCCAGCAGTTATGTCGGTCAGCCCCAGCATTTT.

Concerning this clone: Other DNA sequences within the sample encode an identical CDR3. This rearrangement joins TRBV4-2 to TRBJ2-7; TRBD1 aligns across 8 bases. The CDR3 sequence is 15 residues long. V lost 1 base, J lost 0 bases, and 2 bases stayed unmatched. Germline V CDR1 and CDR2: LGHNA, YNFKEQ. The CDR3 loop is CASSQGTGSSYEQYF. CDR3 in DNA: TGTGCCAGCAGCCAAGGGACAGGGAGCTCCTACGAGCAGTACTTC.

The CDR3 coding sequence is TGTGCCAGCAGTTACTCGGGACGAGGGGACAATGAGCAGTTCTTC. Its translation is CASSYSGRGDNEQFF. The chain joins TRBV6-6 to TRBJ2-1, with D perhaps being TRBD1 or TRBD2 (5 bases each). The length of the CDR3 is 15 residues. From germline, CDR1 is MNHNY and CDR2 SVGAGI (reference sequence). Between the trimmed V and J ends, which lost 0 bases and 5 bases, there was a span of 11 bases.

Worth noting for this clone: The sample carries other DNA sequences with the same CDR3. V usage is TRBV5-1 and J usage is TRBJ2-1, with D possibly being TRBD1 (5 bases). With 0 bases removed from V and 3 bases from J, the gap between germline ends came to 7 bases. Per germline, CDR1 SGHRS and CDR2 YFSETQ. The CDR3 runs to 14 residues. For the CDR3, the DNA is TGCGCCAGCAGCTTGGGGGGCGGCTACAATGAGCAGTTCTTC. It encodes CASSLGGGYNEQFF.

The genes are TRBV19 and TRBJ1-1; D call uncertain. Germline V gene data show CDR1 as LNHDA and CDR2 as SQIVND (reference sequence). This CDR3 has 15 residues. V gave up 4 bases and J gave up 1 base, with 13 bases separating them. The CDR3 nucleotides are TGTGCCAGTAGTACCGCAGGCTTACGGAACACTGAAGCTTTCTTT. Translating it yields CASSTAGLRNTEAFF.

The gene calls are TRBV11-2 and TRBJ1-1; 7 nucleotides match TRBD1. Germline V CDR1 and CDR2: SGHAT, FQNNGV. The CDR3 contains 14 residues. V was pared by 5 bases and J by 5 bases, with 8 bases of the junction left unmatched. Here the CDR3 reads CASSATGVRTEAFF. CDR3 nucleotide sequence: TGTGCCAGCAGCGCAACAGGGGTAAGAACTGAAGCTTTCTTT.

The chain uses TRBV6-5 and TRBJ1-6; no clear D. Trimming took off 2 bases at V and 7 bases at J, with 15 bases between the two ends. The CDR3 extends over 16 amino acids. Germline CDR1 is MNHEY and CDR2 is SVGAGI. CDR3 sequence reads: CASSYPGPPRNSPLHF. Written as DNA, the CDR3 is TGTGCCAGCAGTTACCCCGGCCCGCCGCGCAATTCACCCCTCCACTTT.

The CDR3 loop reads CASSLGTSGRQYF. The CDR3 nucleotides are TGTGCCAGCAGCTTGGGGACTAGCGGGAGGCAGTACTTC. The V and J genes are TRBV5-4 and TRBJ2-7; TRBD2 aligns across 13 bases. After removal of 0 bases from V and 9 bases from J, the junction contained 0 bases not matched to a gene. Germline loops: CDR1 SGHNT, CDR2 YYREEE (reference sequence). This CDR3 region has 13 residues.

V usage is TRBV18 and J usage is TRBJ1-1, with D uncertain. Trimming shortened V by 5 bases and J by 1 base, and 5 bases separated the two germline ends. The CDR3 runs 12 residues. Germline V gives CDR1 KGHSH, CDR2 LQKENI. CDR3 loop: CASSFRNTEAFF. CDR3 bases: TGTGCCAGCTCATTCCGGAACACTGAAGCTTTCTTT.

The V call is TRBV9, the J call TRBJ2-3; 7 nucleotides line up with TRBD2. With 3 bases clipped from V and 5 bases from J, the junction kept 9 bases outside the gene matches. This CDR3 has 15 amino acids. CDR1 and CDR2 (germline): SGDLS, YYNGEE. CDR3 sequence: CASSALGLDIDTQYF. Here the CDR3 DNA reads TGTGCCAGCAGCGCCCTCGGACTAGACATAGATACGCAGTATTTT.

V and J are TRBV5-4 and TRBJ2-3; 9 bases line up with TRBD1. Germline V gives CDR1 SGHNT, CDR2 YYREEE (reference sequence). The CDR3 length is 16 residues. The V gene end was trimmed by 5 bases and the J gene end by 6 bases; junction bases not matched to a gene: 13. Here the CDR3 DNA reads TGTGCCAGCAGGAATCCCGGGACAGGGAGGCGGGATACGCAGTATTTT. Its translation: CASRNPGTGRRDTQYF.

This chain's CDR3 is CASSRLRETQYF. The CDR3 DNA is TGTGCCAGCAGTCGACTACGAGAGACCCAGTACTTC. The V gene is TRBV11-2, the J gene TRBJ2-5; maybe TRBD2 (5 bases). Germline V gene sequence: CDR1 SGHAT, CDR2 FQNNGV. The CDR3 spans 12 residues. Trimming shortened V by 6 bases and J by 4 bases, and 9 bases separated the two germline ends.

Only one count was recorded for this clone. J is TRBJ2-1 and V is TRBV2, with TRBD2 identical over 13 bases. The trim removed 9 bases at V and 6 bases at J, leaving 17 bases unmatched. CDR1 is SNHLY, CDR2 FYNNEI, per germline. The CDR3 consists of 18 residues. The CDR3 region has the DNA TGTGCCAGTCAATCTCCCCCTCCGACTAGCGGGAGGTTCAATGAGCAGTTCTTC. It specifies CASQSPPPTSGRFNEQFF.

The CDR3 nucleotides read TGTGCCTGGAGTGTATGGCAGGCCACAGATACGCAGTATTTT. Translation gives CAWSVWQATDTQYF. The J gene is TRBJ2-3, the V gene TRBV30; D gene unclear. Trimming shortened V by 0 bases and J by 2 bases, and 9 bases separated the two germline ends. Germline CDR1 GTSNPN, CDR2 SVGIG (reference sequence). The CDR3 loop spans 14 amino acids.

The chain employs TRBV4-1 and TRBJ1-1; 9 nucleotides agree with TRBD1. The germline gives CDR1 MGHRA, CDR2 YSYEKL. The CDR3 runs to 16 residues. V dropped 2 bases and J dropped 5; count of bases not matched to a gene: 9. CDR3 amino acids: CASSQPKQGAKTEAFF. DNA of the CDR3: TGCGCCAGCAGCCAACCTAAACAGGGGGCAAAAACTGAAGCTTTCTTT.

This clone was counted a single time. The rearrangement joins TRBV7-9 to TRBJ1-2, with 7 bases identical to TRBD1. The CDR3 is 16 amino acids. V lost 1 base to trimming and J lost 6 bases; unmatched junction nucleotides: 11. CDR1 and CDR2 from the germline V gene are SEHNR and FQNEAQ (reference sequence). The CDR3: CASSLGRQGGRNGYTF. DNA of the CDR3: TGTGCCAGCAGCTTAGGCCGACAGGGCGGGAGAAATGGCTACACCTTC.

In DNA form, the CDR3 reads TGTGCCAGCGGACCGGGGAGGAGGGCCGGGGAGCAGTACTTC. This codes for CASGPGRRAGEQYF. V is TRBV5-6 and J is TRBJ2-7, with D maybe TRBD2 (6 bases). The length of the CDR3 is 14 residues. The ends were cut back, 7 bases at V and 7 bases at J, with 21 bases in the middle. CDR1 and CDR2 from the germline V gene are SGHDT and YYEEEE. Full variable domain (rest looked up from reference TRBV5-6 and TRBJ2-7): DAGVTQSPTHLIKTRGQQVTLRCSPKSGHDTVSWYQQALGQGPQFIFQYYEEEERQRGNFPDRFSGHQFPNYSSELNVNALLLGDSALYLCASGPGRRAGEQYFGPGTRLTVT.

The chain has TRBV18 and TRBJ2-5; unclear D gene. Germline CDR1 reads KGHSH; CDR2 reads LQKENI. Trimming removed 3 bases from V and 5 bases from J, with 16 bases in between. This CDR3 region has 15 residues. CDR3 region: CASSPGPLGSETQYF. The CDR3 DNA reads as TGTGCCAGCTCACCTGGCCCACTTGGTTCGGAGACCCAGTACTTC.

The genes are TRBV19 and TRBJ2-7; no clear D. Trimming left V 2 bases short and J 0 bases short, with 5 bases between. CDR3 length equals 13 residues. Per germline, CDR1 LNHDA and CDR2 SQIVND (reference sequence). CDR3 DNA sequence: TGTGCCAGTAGTATAAACTTCTCCTACGAGCAGTACTTC. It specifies CASSINFSYEQYF.

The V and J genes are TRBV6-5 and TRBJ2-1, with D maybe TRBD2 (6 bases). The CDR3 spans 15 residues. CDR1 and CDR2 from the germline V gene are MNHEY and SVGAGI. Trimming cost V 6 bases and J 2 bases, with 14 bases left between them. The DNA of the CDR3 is TGTGCCAGCAGCCCCCGGGGACTCACCTACAATGAGCAGTTCTTC. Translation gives CASSPRGLTYNEQFF.

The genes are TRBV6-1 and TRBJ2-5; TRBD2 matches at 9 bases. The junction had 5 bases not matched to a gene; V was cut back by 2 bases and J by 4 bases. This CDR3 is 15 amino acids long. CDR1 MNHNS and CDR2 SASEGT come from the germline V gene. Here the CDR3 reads CASSENSGRIETQYF. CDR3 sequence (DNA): TGTGCCAGCAGTGAAAATAGCGGGAGAATAGAGACCCAGTACTTC.